This T cell receptor (beta chain) was documented in a study of shared clonotypes between healthy human individuals. The assay was immunoSEQ multiplex PCR, and TCRdb's table has in-frame clones only and misses some. The sample has some 2,100,000 clones; approximately 95% are singletons. This clone was seen once. V dropped 4 bases and J dropped 1; count of bases not matched to a gene: 7. This CDR3 is 15 amino acids long. Germline V gives CDR1 GTSNPN, CDR2 SVGIG (reference sequence). The sequenced sample consisted of naive CD4+ T cells sorted from blood. Subset given: CD45RA+ positively selected. This TCR was recovered from a man aged 18 to 29 in good health. The gene calls are TRBV30 and TRBJ1-2, with 9 bases lining up with TRBD1. The CDR3 DNA reads TGTGCCTGGATCATCACAGGGGGCGATAACTATGGCTACACCTTC. This codes for CAWIITGGDNYGYTF.